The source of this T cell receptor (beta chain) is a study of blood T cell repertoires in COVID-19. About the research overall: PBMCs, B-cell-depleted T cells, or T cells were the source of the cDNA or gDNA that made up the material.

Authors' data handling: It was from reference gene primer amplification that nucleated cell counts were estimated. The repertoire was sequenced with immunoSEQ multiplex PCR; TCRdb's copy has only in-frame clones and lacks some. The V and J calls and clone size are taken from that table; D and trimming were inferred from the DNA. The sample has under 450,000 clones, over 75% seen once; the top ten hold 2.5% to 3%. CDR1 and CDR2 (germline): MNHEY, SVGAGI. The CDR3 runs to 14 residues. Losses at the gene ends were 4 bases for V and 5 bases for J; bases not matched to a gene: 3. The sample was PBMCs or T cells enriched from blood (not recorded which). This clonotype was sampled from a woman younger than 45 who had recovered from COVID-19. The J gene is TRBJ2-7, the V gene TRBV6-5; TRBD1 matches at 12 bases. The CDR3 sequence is CASSWDRGRDEQYF. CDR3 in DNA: TGTGCCAGCAGTTGGGACAGGGGGCGAGACGAGCAGTACTTC.